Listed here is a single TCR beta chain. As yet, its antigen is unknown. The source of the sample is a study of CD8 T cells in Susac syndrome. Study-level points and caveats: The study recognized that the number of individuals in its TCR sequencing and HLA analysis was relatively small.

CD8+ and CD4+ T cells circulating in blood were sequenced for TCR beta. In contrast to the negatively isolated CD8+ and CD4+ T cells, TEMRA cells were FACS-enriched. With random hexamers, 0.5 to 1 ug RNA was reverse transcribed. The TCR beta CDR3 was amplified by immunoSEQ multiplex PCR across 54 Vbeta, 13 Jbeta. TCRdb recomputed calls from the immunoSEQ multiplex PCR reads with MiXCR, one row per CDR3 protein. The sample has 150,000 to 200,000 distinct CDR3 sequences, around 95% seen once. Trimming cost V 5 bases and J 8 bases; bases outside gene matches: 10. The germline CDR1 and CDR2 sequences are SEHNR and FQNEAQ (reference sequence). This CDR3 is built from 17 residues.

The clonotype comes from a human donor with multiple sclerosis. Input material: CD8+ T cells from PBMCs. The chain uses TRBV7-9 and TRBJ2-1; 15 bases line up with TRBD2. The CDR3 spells CASSPRTSGGVGDEQFF. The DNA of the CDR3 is TGTGCCAGCAGCCCCCGGACTAGCGGGGGGGTAGGAGATGAGCAGTTCTTC.